Presented here are 25 T cell receptor beta chains from one specimen sequenced in a study of cytomegalovirus exposure and HLA in healthy donors. With 60 Vbeta and 13 Jbeta primers, the PCR was carried out. Produced via immunoSEQ multiplex PCR; TCRdb's table is partial and in-frame only. The repertoire holds 60,000 to 75,000 clones, with about 74% as singletons. The sequenced sample was PBMCs. These receptor sequences come from a woman in her 30s in good health and CMV-seropositive.

This clone was found once. The chain recombines TRBV30 with TRBJ2-6; tentative D call: TRBD2 (5 bases). CDR3 size: 13 residues. Trimming removed 4 bases at V and 4 bases at J, with 8 bases between. Germline assignment: CDR1 GTSNPN and CDR2 SVGIG (reference sequence). CDR3 amino acids: CAWNGLGANVLTF. The CDR3 bases are TGTGCCTGGAATGGACTCGGGGCCAACGTCCTGACTTTC. The variable domain in full, with the rest retrieved from reference TRBV30 and TRBJ2-6, is SQTIHQWPATLVQPVGSPLSLECTVEGTSNPNLYWYRQAAGRGLQLLFYSVGIGQISSEVPQNLSASRPQDRQFILSSKKLLLSDSGFYLCAWNGLGANVLTFGAGSRLTVL.

This clone was picked up a small number of times. The rearrangement uses TRBV7-3 and TRBJ1-1; D gene ambiguous. Between the trimmed V and J ends, which lost 5 bases and 4 bases, there was a span of 14 bases. The CDR3 length is 14 residues. Germline-derived CDR1 and CDR2 are SGHTA and FQGTGA. CDR3 loop: CASSPEGSSTEAFF. CDR3 DNA sequence: TGTGCCAGCAGCCCCGAGGGATCTAGCACTGAAGCTTTCTTT.

The chain employs TRBV28 and TRBJ2-2; 8 positions agree with TRBD1. The V gene's germline CDR1 is MDHEN and CDR2 SYDVKM. J gave up 3 bases and V 6 bases, and 6 bases lay outside the gene matches. The CDR3 consists of 15 residues. CDR3 residues: CASSPPRGHTGELFF. The CDR3 DNA is TGTGCCAGCAGCCCGCCCAGGGGGCACACCGGGGAGCTGTTTTTT.

V and J are TRBV6-5 and TRBJ1-2; 7 bases are a match to TRBD1. The CDR3 has 14 residues. The germline CDR1 and CDR2 sequences are MNHEY and SVGAGI. V shed 6 bases, J shed 5 bases, and the junction held 9 bases outside the gene matches. The DNA of the CDR3 is TGTGCCAGCAGCCATCTAGGGGGCTCATATGGCTACACCTTC. It translates to CASSHLGGSYGYTF.

The CDR3 is CATSRDLGRGAEAFF. The CDR3 region has the DNA TGTGCCACCAGCAGAGATCTGGGCAGGGGAGCTGAAGCTTTCTTT. The chain recombines TRBV15 with TRBJ1-1, with D perhaps matching TRBD1 (6 bases). The CDR3 spans 15 residues. Germline V gene data show CDR1 as LNHNV and CDR2 as YYDKDF (reference sequence). The V and J ends lost 0 bases and 6 bases respectively, with 14 bases between them.

The chain is built from TRBV11-1 and TRBJ2-5; D perhaps matches TRBD1 (6 bases). The ends were cut back, 5 bases at V and 0 bases at J, with 7 bases in the middle. Germline V gene lookup returns CDR1 SGHAT and CDR2 FQDESV (reference sequence). This CDR3 contains 13 residues. The CDR3 sequence: CASSGQYQETQYF. CDR3 bases: TGTGCCAGCAGCGGACAGTACCAAGAGACCCAGTACTTC.

The chain employs TRBV29-1 and TRBJ2-7; 8 positions match TRBD1. There are 14 residues in the CDR3. The trim removed 6 bases at V and 5 bases at J, leaving 12 bases unmatched. CDR1 and CDR2 (germline): SQVTM, ANQGSEA. The CDR3 DNA sequence: TGCAGCGTCGCTAGACAGGGGATTGCCCACGAGCAGTACTTC. As protein: CSVARQGIAHEQYF.

The V call is TRBV20-1, the J call TRBJ2-5; maybe TRBD2 (5 bases). V lost 8 bases to trimming and J lost 0 bases, with 7 bases between them. The length of the CDR3 is 11 residues. Germline CDR1 and CDR2: DFQATT and SNEGSKA (reference sequence). The CDR3 loop reads CSLAHQETQYF. CDR3 in DNA: TGCAGTCTAGCCCACCAAGAGACCCAGTACTTC.

The table lists this clone with a count of one. The rearrangement joins TRBV7-9 to TRBJ2-7; TRBD1 aligns across 9 bases. Germline V lookup: CDR1 SEHNR, CDR2 FQNEAQ (reference sequence). The CDR3 is 16 residues long. V dropped 1 base and J dropped 4; count of bases not matched to a gene: 8. CDR3 sequence reads: CASSLGPRQGEYEQYF. CDR3 nucleotides: TGTGCCAGCAGCTTAGGGCCTCGACAGGGGGAATACGAGCAGTACTTC.

V usage is TRBV21-1 and J usage is TRBJ1-1; the table's D call, TRBD1, has no DNA check behind it. TRBV21-1 is a pseudogene locus. The CDR3 is 15 amino acids. The CDR3 sequence: CASSSHRGLDTEAFF. CDR3 DNA sequence: TGTGCCAGCAGCAGCCACAGGGGGCTCGACACTGAAGCTTTCTTT.

The chain combines TRBV5-4 with TRBJ2-6, with D uncertain. V was shortened by 0 bases and J by 0 bases, with 4 bases between the two germline ends. Germline V lookup: CDR1 SGHNT, CDR2 YYREEE (reference sequence). This CDR3 has 15 residues. CDR3 loop: CASSLAPSGANVLTF. The CDR3 DNA reads TGTGCCAGCAGCTTGGCTCCCTCTGGGGCCAACGTCCTGACTTTC.

The chain has TRBV6-5 and TRBJ1-5, with D hard to call. Germline loops: CDR1 MNHEY, CDR2 SVGAGI. The CDR3 loop spans 13 amino acids. The ends were cut back, 2 bases at V and 1 base at J, with 3 bases in the middle. CDR3 sequence (DNA): TGTGCCAGCAGTTACAGCAGCAATCAGCCCCAGCATTTT. It yields the protein CASSYSSNQPQHF.

A single count supports this clone. The chain couples TRBV30 to TRBJ2-1; TRBD2 matches 9 bases. Per germline, CDR1 GTSNPN and CDR2 SVGIG (reference sequence). The ends lost 3 bases at V and 10 bases at J; junction bases unmatched: 10. The CDR3 runs 14 residues. The CDR3 loop is CAWRGSGSIREQFF. CDR3 coding DNA: TGTGCCTGGAGGGGTAGCGGGAGTATTCGAGAGCAGTTCTTC. The entire variable domain, with the rest obtained from reference TRBV30 and TRBJ2-1, is as follows: SQTIHQWPATLVQPVGSPLSLECTVEGTSNPNLYWYRQAAGRGLQLLFYSVGIGQISSEVPQNLSASRPQDRQFILSSKKLLLSDSGFYLCAWRGSGSIREQFFGPGTRLTVL.

A note on this clone: Other nucleotide sequences in the sample specify the same CDR3. The V and J genes are TRBV30 and TRBJ2-3; the D gene is possibly TRBD1 (6 bases). Trimming left V 0 bases short and J 0 bases short, with 7 bases between. The CDR3 is 14 residues long. Per the germline V gene, CDR1 is GTSNPN and CDR2 is SVGIG (reference sequence). In DNA form, the CDR3 reads TGTGCCTGGAGTGTAGGGGGTAGCACAGATACGCAGTATTTT. Translation: CAWSVGGSTDTQYF.

V gene TRBV27 combines with J gene TRBJ2-7; the D gene is possibly TRBD1 (5 bases). The CDR3 loop spans 15 amino acids. The germline gives CDR1 MNHEY, CDR2 SMNVEV (reference sequence). V gave up 1 base and J gave up 0 bases, with 10 bases separating them. The DNA of the CDR3 is TGTGCCAGCAGTTTATTAACAGGAAGCTCCTACGAGCAGTACTTC. This codes for CASSLLTGSSYEQYF.

The chain couples TRBV4-1 to TRBJ2-2; 14 bases align to TRBD2. Losses at the gene ends were 4 bases for V and 6 bases for J; bases not matched to a gene: 13. The CDR3 totals 19 residues. CDR1 and CDR2 from the germline V gene are MGHRA and YSYEKL. The CDR3 here is CASSLAFGLAGGWAGELFF. As DNA, the CDR3 is TGCGCCAGCAGCCTGGCTTTCGGACTAGCGGGAGGATGGGCCGGGGAGCTGTTTTTT.

Worth noting for this clone: The DNA is left out, because the CDR3 cannot be placed on it with certainty; the CDR3 is given as TCRdb lists it. The chain links TRBV30 to TRBJ2-3; TRBD2, as called in the table, went unchecked against the DNA. Germline CDR1 reads GTSNPN; CDR2 reads SVGIG (reference sequence). The CDR3 has 16 residues if both end residues are counted. The CDR3 here is CAWGEGAGSSRPDTLF.

This chain links TRBV7-9 with TRBJ1-2; tentative D call: TRBD1 (5 bases). The CDR3 runs to 15 residues. V gave up 8 bases and J gave up 8 bases, with 24 bases separating them. Germline V gives CDR1 SEHNR, CDR2 FQNEAQ (reference sequence). CDR3: CASLPSREGWGGYTF. The CDR3 DNA reads TGTGCCAGCCTGCCGTCAAGGGAGGGGTGGGGAGGCTACACCTTC.

The chain employs TRBV7-9 and TRBJ2-3; 9 nucleotides align to TRBD2. The junction had 10 bases not matched to a gene; V was cut back by 6 bases and J by 3 bases. This CDR3 contains 16 residues. From germline, CDR1 is SEHNR and CDR2 FQNEAQ (reference sequence). The DNA of the CDR3 is TGTGCCAGCAGTTCACAACTAGCGGGCCCTACAGATACGCAGTATTTT. Encoded protein: CASSSQLAGPTDTQYF.

In its sample, this clone was seen a few times. J is TRBJ2-1 and V is TRBV28, with 13 positions matching TRBD2. Per the germline V gene, CDR1 is MDHEN and CDR2 is SYDVKM. The V and J ends lost 5 bases and 14 bases, in that order; junction bases with no gene match: 12. The CDR3 is 15 residues long. CDR3 bases: TGTGCCAGCAGTGAAGCCGGGACTAGCGGGATTTTCGAGTTCTTC. The encoded protein is CASSEAGTSGIFEFF. The full variable domain, in which reference TRBV28 and TRBJ2-1 provide the parts outside the CDR3, is DVKVTQSSRYLVKRTGEKVFLECVQDMDHENMFWYRQDPGLGLRLIYFSYDVKMKEKGDIPEGYSVSREKKERFSLILESASTNQTSMYLCASSEAGTSGIFEFFGPGTRLTVL.

This chain joins TRBV28 and TRBJ1-2; D is possibly TRBD1 (6 bases). Deletions cut 4 bases from V and 8 bases from J, with 14 bases between. Germline V gives CDR1 MDHEN, CDR2 SYDVKM. The CDR3 extends over 13 amino acids. Written as DNA, the CDR3 is TGTGCCAGCAGTTCCACAGGGCTTTGGGGCTACACCTTC. Translation: CASSSTGLWGYTF.

This rearrangement joins TRBV15 to TRBJ1-5, with 7 bases aligning to TRBD1. Germline V lookup: CDR1 LNHNV, CDR2 YYDKDF (reference sequence). The CDR3 runs 15 residues. With 0 bases clipped from V and 9 bases from J, the junction kept 8 bases outside the gene matches. The CDR3 protein is CATSREVQGNPPQHF. As DNA, the CDR3 is TGTGCCACCAGCAGAGAGGTACAGGGGAACCCGCCCCAGCATTTT.

This clone was observed once. This rearrangement joins TRBV6-1 to TRBJ1-3; TRBD1 agrees at 7 bases. The V gene's germline CDR1 is MNHNS and CDR2 SASEGT. The V segment lost 4 bases and the J segment 0 bases; nucleotides outside the gene matches: 3. The CDR3 is 15 residues long. CDR3 coding DNA: TGTGCCAGCAGTGTTGGGACAGACTCTGGAAACACCATATATTTT. Its translation is CASSVGTDSGNTIYF.

The chain joins TRBV29-1 to TRBJ2-7, with D possibly TRBD2 on 5 matching bases. The CDR3 is 13 amino acids. Germline CDR1 is SQVTM and CDR2 is ANQGSEA. The V end was cut by 4 bases, the J end by 3 bases, with 13 bases between. The CDR3 is CSVGGGGLYEQYF. CDR3 nucleotides: TGCAGCGTTGGAGGAGGTGGTCTCTACGAGCAGTACTTC.

The rearrangement uses TRBV7-8 and TRBJ2-7; maybe TRBD1 (5 bases). V was pared by 1 base and J by 9 bases, with 16 bases between. The V gene's germline CDR1 is SGHVS and CDR2 FQNEAQ. This CDR3 comprises 14 residues. The CDR3 loop reads CASSLGLLIQGQYF. CDR3 nucleotides: TGTGCCAGCAGCTTAGGACTCCTCATTCAGGGGCAGTACTTC.